The 9 T cell receptor beta chains given below trace back to one sample, sequenced in a study of T cells in Graves' hyperthyroidism and ophthalmopathy (dated by TCRdb to the late 2010s). Library creation used multiplex PCR. The sample was run on an Illumina HiSeq 2000. The TCR beta CDR3 regions were amplified from RNA transcripts. The TCR CDR3 was subjected to a first round of RT-PCR using the HTBI primer set and the Qiagen OneStep RT-PCR kit. TCRdb reprocessing: public reads trimmed at Q25 with fastp, clones called with MiXCR, in-frame beta chains kept. When rows share a CDR3 protein, they turn into one entry using the most common DNA and genes. The sample profile shows 480,000 or so distinct CDR3 sequences; 46% of them were found once. The top ten hold about two fifths of the sample. The sample was peripheral blood or thyroid tissue (not recorded which). These receptors were collected from an adult woman with Graves' disease, either hyperthyroidism or ophthalmopathy (not recorded which).

The sample holds a few counts of this clonotype. This chain links TRBV3-1 with TRBJ1-1; D gene uncertain. Germline V gene sequence: CDR1 LGHDT, CDR2 YNNKEL (reference sequence). Trimming shortened V by 6 bases and J by 1 base, and 9 bases separated the two germline ends. The CDR3 consists of 13 residues. The CDR3 protein is CASRNHGNTEAFF. Written as DNA, the CDR3 is TGTGCCAGCAGGAACCACGGGAACACTGAAGCTTTCTTT. The whole variable domain, filled in from reference TRBV3-1 and TRBJ1-1, reads DTAVSQTPKYLVTQMGNDKSIKCEQNLGHDTMYWYKQDSKKFLKIMFSYNNKELIINETVPNRFSPKSPDKAHLNLHINSLELGDSAVYFCASRNHGNTEAFFGQGTRLTVV.

The V gene is TRBV24-1, the J gene TRBJ1-5; 9 bases map to TRBD1. CDR1 and CDR2 from the germline V gene are KGHDR and SFDVKD. The junction had 6 bases not matched to a gene; V was cut back by 7 bases and J by 6 bases. The CDR3 consists of 14 residues. DNA for the CDR3: TGTGCCACCAGCAGGACAGGGGACTCTCAGCCCCAGCATTTT. It translates to CATSRTGDSQPQHF.

The chain links TRBV20-1 to TRBJ1-2, with a possible D match to TRBD1 (5 bases). Germline V CDR1 and CDR2: DFQATT, SNEGSKA (reference sequence). V was pared by 1 base and J by 6 bases, with 9 bases between. The CDR3 runs to 12 residues. CDR3 bases: TGCAGTGCTAGAGTTAGAGGGGATGGCTACACCTTC. Protein sequence: CSARVRGDGYTF.

The chain has TRBV19 and TRBJ1-2; D possibly corresponds to TRBD1 (5 bases). V was clipped by 8 bases and J by 4 bases, with 11 bases between them. The germline V gene has CDR1 LNHDA and CDR2 SQIVND (reference sequence). This CDR3 region has 12 residues. CDR3 sequence: CASAPDTYGYTF. CDR3 nucleotides: TGTGCCAGTGCCCCGGACACCTATGGCTACACCTTC.

This chain links TRBV29-1 with TRBJ2-5, with D tentatively TRBD1 (5 bases). The CDR3 loop spans 14 amino acids. From germline, CDR1 is SQVTM and CDR2 ANQGSEA. V was shortened by 5 bases and J by 7 bases, with 20 bases between the two germline ends. The CDR3 bases are TGCAGCGTTATTCTTGCAGGGAAGGATGGGACCCAGTACTTC. It specifies CSVILAGKDGTQYF. Full variable domain (remainder filled in from reference TRBV29-1 and TRBJ2-5): SAVISQKPSRDICQRGTSLTIQCQVDSQVTMMFWYRQQPGQSLTLIATANQGSEATYESGFVIDKFPISRPNLTFSTLTVSNMSPEDSSIYLCSVILAGKDGTQYFGPGTRLLVL.

As regards this clonotype: Being one base from a much bigger clone, this may be a read error. The CDR3 spells CASSQQALEERLFF. The CDR3 DNA sequence: TGTGCCAGCAGTCAACAGGCTTTGGAGGAAAGACTGTTTTTT. V usage is TRBV12-3 or TRBV12-4 and J usage is TRBJ1-4, with D perhaps matching TRBD1 (5 bases). The CDR3 covers 14 residues.

This clonotype was recorded many times. The chain is built from TRBV5-1 and TRBJ2-6, with a weak D call TRBD1 (5 bases). Trimming left V 7 bases short and J 0 bases short, with 14 bases between. Germline lookup yields CDR1 SGHRS and CDR2 YFSETQ. The CDR3 extends over 16 amino acids. CDR3: CASSGQALSGANVLTF. The CDR3 nucleotides read TGCGCCAGCTCAGGACAAGCCCTCTCTGGGGCCAACGTCCTGACTTTC. The full variable domain, its missing parts supplied by reference TRBV5-1 and TRBJ2-6, is KAGVTQTPRYLIKTRGQQVTLSCSPISGHRSVSWYQQTPGQGLQFLFEYFSETQRNKGNFPGRFSGRQFSNSRSEMNVSTLELGDSALYLCASSGQALSGANVLTFGAGSRLTVL.

This sequence joins TRBV10-3 and TRBJ1-2; D is unclear. Germline assignment: CDR1 ENHRY and CDR2 SYGVKD. This CDR3 has 13 residues. V shed 10 bases and J shed 6 bases, with 18 bases lying between them. The CDR3, as DNA: TGTGCCAGCAAGCTTGGGGTCCCGGATGGCTACACCTTC. Amino acids: CASKLGVPDGYTF.

As regards this clonotype: A much larger clone differs by one base, so this may be a read error. This chain links TRBV7-9 with TRBJ2-7, with a tentative D call TRBD1 (5 bases). Germline-derived CDR1 and CDR2 are SEHNR and FQNEAQ (reference sequence). This CDR3 has 13 residues. Trimming shortened V by 3 bases and J by 8 bases, and 14 bases separated the two germline ends. The CDR3 bases are TGTGCCAGCAGCTTGGAATTGCTGGACAAGCAGTACTTC. Amino acids: CASSLELLDKQYF.